The rows below give T cell receptor beta chains drawn from one sample of a study of blood T cells in healthy people across ages. One entry per CDR3 protein, called by TCRdb with MiXCR from the 5' RACE reads. The profile shows approximately 770,000 distinct CDR3 sequences, 58% of them singletons. The sequenced sample consisted of blood. These receptors were collected from a man aged 25 to 40 in good health. The CDR3 runs from the conserved cysteine through the conserved F or W. The D gene is left open where the match is weak. Some rows mark clone size as missing; the rest say once, few, many or name a class of expanded clone.

TGTGCCTGGAGAAATCCCCTGCCCGGGGAGCAGTTCTTC	CAWRNPLPGEQFF	TRBV30	TRBJ2-1	-	many
TGTGCCAGCAGTTTTATGGGGAGGGGCTACGAGCAGTACTTC	CASSFMGRGYEQYF	TRBV12-3/TRBV12-4	TRBJ2-7	TRBD2	-
TGTGCCAGCAGTTTAAGCGGGTTCTCTCGCTACAATGAGCAGTTCTTC	CASSLSGFSRYNEQFF	TRBV28	TRBJ2-1	-	-
TGTGCCTCCCAGGGAGGGGGCCAGGGCACTGAAGCTTTCTTT	CASQGGGQGTEAFF	TRBV10-3	TRBJ1-1	TRBD1	-
TGTGCCAGCAGCCAAGGGACAGACGAGCAGTACTTC	CASSQGTDEQYF	TRBV4-2	TRBJ2-7	-	-
TGTGCCAGCACCCAATCCCTCCTCTCCTACGAGCAGTACTTC	CASTQSLLSYEQYF	TRBV13	TRBJ2-7	-	-
TGTGCCAGCAGTGAAAGCGGCCTGGGGATCTCCTACGAGCAGTACTTC	CASSESGLGISYEQYF	TRBV2	TRBJ2-7	-	-
TGTGCCAGCAGCCCCCAGCTAATTGCGGGATGGGGAGATACGCAGTATTTT	CASSPQLIAGWGDTQYF	TRBV7-2	TRBJ2-3	-	-
TGTGCCAGCAGCCACCGGCTGAGTTATGGCTACACCTTC	CASSHRLSYGYTF	TRBV3-1	TRBJ1-2	-	once
TGTGCCAGCAGCCCCAGACAGGCGGGTACAGATACGCGGTATTTT	CASSPRQAGTDTRYF	TRBV28	TRBJ2-3	-	-
TGCAGTGCTAGACCCGGGACAGACGGTCTCTCCTACGAGCAGTACTTC	CSARPGTDGLSYEQYF	TRBV20-1	TRBJ2-7	TRBD1	-
TGCAGCGTTTCTCCCGGGACAGGCAGGGGGGCGCAGTATTTT	CSVSPGTGRGAQYF	TRBV29-1	TRBJ2-3	TRBD1	few
TGCGCCAGCAGCTTGGGGCGGGAATCCACAGATACGCAGTATTTT	CASSLGRESTDTQYF	TRBV5-1	TRBJ2-3	-	once
TGTGCCAGCAGCGCCCCCCAGGGGAACTATGGCTACACCTTC	CASSAPQGNYGYTF	TRBV7-2	TRBJ1-2	-	-
TGCGCCAGCAGCTTGGCCTACGGTCAAGAGACCCAGTACTTC	CASSLAYGQETQYF	TRBV5-1	TRBJ2-5	-	few
TGCAGTGTTACCCACGGACTTAAGACCCAGTACTTC	CSVTHGLKTQYF	TRBV20-1	TRBJ2-5	-	-
TGTGCCAGCACCGGGAACCATGAGCAGTTCTTC	CASTGNHEQFF	TRBV6-1	TRBJ2-1	-	-
TGCGCCAGCAGCCAAGTGATCGGTTACGAGCAGTACTTC	CASSQVIGYEQYF	TRBV4-1	TRBJ2-7	-	-
TGCAGTGCAAAGGGACTAGCGGGGGGGCACAATGAGCAGTTCTTC	CSAKGLAGGHNEQFF	TRBV20-1	TRBJ2-1	TRBD2	-
TGTGCCAGCACCCACGGGGGGCCGAACACCGGGGAGCTGTTTTTT	CASTHGGPNTGELFF	TRBV14	TRBJ2-2	-	-
TGCAGCGTTGGATTAGGGGGTACAAGGTACTTC	CSVGLGGTRYF	TRBV29-1	TRBJ2-7	-	-
TGTGCCAGCAGCGAAGCGGGTTTGGCCTACGAGCAGTACTTC	CASSEAGLAYEQYF	TRBV4-2	TRBJ2-7	-	few
TGTGCCAGCAGTTTGGGGGTGTTGAATGAGCAGTTCTTC	CASSLGVLNEQFF	TRBV5-1	TRBJ2-1	-	many
TGTGCCAGCAGCCAAGATACCGAGCGAGGCTACACCTTC	CASSQDTERGYTF	TRBV3-1	TRBJ1-2	-	-
TGTGCCAGCAATATTAGCGAGACCTACGAGCAGTACTTC	CASNISETYEQYF	TRBV27	TRBJ2-7	-	few
TGTGCCAGCAGCTTTACCTCCTTGGGGGAAAAACTGTTTTTT	CASSFTSLGEKLFF	TRBV5-5	TRBJ1-4	-	-
TGCGCCAGCAGCGCCCCTGGGGGCTCCTACAATGAGCAGTTCTTC	CASSAPGGSYNEQFF	TRBV5-1	TRBJ2-1	-	-
TGTGCCAGCAGCTCCCAGGGACTAGCGGGAATGAATGAGCAGTTCTTC	CASSSQGLAGMNEQFF	TRBV7-2	TRBJ2-1	TRBD2	few
TGTGCCAGCAGCGTAGAGGGCACTACAGATACGCAGTATTTT	CASSVEGTTDTQYF	TRBV9	TRBJ2-3	-	-
TGTGCCAGCAGGCCCCCCGGATCCCGCAACACTGAAGCTTTCTTT	CASRPPGSRNTEAFF	TRBV11-2	TRBJ1-1	-	-
TGTGCCAGCAGCCCCGGGCTCCCCCACTCCTACGAGCAGTACTTC	CASSPGLPHSYEQYF	TRBV13	TRBJ2-7	-	-
TGTGCCAGTACAAAATCTGTAGGCTACGAGCAGTACTTC	CASTKSVGYEQYF	TRBV19	TRBJ2-7	-	-
TGTGCCAGCAGTTCGACTAGCCCGAGCTCCTACAATGAGCAGTTCTTC	CASSSTSPSSYNEQFF	TRBV7-3	TRBJ2-1	TRBD2	-
TGTGCCAGCTCACCTTCGGCAGGAGGGGCGAGGGAGACCCAGTACTTC	CASSPSAGGARETQYF	TRBV18	TRBJ2-5	-	-